These T cell receptor beta chains were read from a single sample in a study of OX40 agonist ivuxolimab in advanced cancers. TCRdb's copy holds only in-frame clones and misses some; the assay was immunoSEQ multiplex PCR. The repertoire holds around 37,000 clones, with more than 80% as singletons. Here the sequenced sample was CD4+ or CD8+ T cells sorted from blood, taken in a trial of the OX40 agonist ivuxolimab. Receptors were obtained from an adult with an advanced solid tumor such as melanoma, head and neck, liver or kidney cancer. Each CDR3 is given with its conserved first and last residue. Fields, in order: J gene, D gene, V gene, clone size, CDR3 DNA, CDR3 protein. The D gene is left open where the match is weak. Some rows mark clone size as missing; the rest say once, few, many or name a class of expanded clone.

>TRBJ2-2|.|TRBV7-3|.
TGTGCCAGCAGCTTATCAGGTTCCACCGGGGAGCTGTTTTTT
CASSLSGSTGELFF
>TRBJ1-2|.|TRBV6-6|.
TGTGCCAGCAGTTCCCAGGGCACCTATGGCTACACCTTC
CASSSQGTYGYTF
>TRBJ2-4|TRBD2|TRBV11-2|.
TGTGCCAGCAGCCGGCGCGGGGGGTTTACCAAAAACATTCAGTACTTC
CASSRRGGFTKNIQYF
>TRBJ1-5|TRBD1|TRBV28|few
TGTGCCAGCAGTCTTGACAGGGGGCATGGGAATCAGCCCCAGCATTTT
CASSLDRGHGNQPQHF
>TRBJ2-1|TRBD1|TRBV7-3|.
TGTGCCAGCAGCTTACCGGGACAGGGGGAAGTTCAGTTCTTC
CASSLPGQGEVQFF
>TRBJ2-3|.|TRBV30|.
TGTGCCTGGGGGCAGGGTGGGACAGATACGCAGTATTTT
CAWGQGGTDTQYF
>TRBJ2-6|.|TRBV4-3|.
TGCGCCAGCAGCCAAGGCCTGGGACTCTCGGTGAGCTCTGGGGCCAACGTCCTGACTTTC
CASSQGLGLSVSSGANVLTF
>TRBJ2-2|.|TRBV10-3|.
TGTGCCATCGCTCGTAGCTTGGACTTTACCGGGGAGCTGTTTTTT
CAIARSLDFTGELFF
>TRBJ2-7|.|TRBV7-2|few
TGTGCCAGCAGCTTAGTAAGGGGCGAGCAGTACTTC
CASSLVRGEQYF
>TRBJ2-7|.|TRBV28|.
TGTGCCAGCACCCAGGTGGGACTTCCCTACGAGCAGTACTTC
CASTQVGLPYEQYF
>TRBJ2-2|.|TRBV4-3|.
TGCGCCAGCAGCCAACAGGGAACCGGGGAGCTGTTTTTT
CASSQQGTGELFF
>TRBJ2-1|TRBD2|TRBV30|.
TGTGCCTGGAGTCCTTTTCCCGGGACTAGCGGGTCGAGCTCCTACAATGAGCAGTTCTTC
CAWSPFPGTSGSSSYNEQFF
>TRBJ2-1|.|TRBV10-2|.
TGCGCCAGCAGTGTAGTGACACTCGGACTGCTTGGTGAGCAGTTCTTC
CASSVVTLGLLGEQFF
>TRBJ1-5|.|TRBV7-3|.
TGTGCCAGCAGCTTAGGGGGTGGCAATCAGCCCCAGCATTTT
CASSLGGGNQPQHF
>TRBJ2-7|TRBD2|TRBV4-2|many
TGTGCCAGCAGCCAAGAGGGCCCGGGGGAGGGCTACGAGCAGTACTTC
CASSQEGPGEGYEQYF
>TRBJ1-1|.|TRBV15|.
TGTGCCACTAAAATCCGTAGAGGGTACACTGAAGCTTTCTTT
CATKIRRGYTEAFF
>TRBJ1-6|.|TRBV6-5|.
TGTGCCAGCAGTGTGAGTGATAATTCACCCCTCCACTTT
CASSVSDNSPLHF
>TRBJ1-1|TRBD1|TRBV10-3|.
TGTGCCATCAGTACAGGACAGGGGATTACTGAAGCTTTCTTT
CAISTGQGITEAFF
>TRBJ1-2|TRBD1|TRBV29-1|.
TGCAGCGTTGGAAGGGGGCGAGACTATGGCTACACCTTC
CSVGRGRDYGYTF
>TRBJ2-1|.|TRBV6-6|.
TGTGCCAGCAGCTTAGGGGGACACGGGTACTACAATGAGCAGTTCTTC
CASSLGGHGYYNEQFF
>TRBJ2-3|.|TRBV5-6|.
TGTGCCAGCAGACTCCTAGCCCTCTTGGCAGATACGCAGTATTTT
CASRLLALLADTQYF
>TRBJ2-3|TRBD2|TRBV30|.
TGTGCCTGGAAGGAGACTAGCGGGAGGTCGGATACGCAGTATTTT
CAWKETSGRSDTQYF
>TRBJ2-1|.|TRBV10-1|.
TGCGCCAGCAGTAGTGAGGGAGACTACAATGAGCAGTTCTTC
CASSSEGDYNEQFF
>TRBJ2-5|.|TRBV5-1|.
TGCGCCAGCAGCTTGTGGGCAGCCCAGGAGACCCAGTACTTC
CASSLWAAQETQYF
>TRBJ2-2|.|TRBV5-3|.
TGTGCCAGAAGCCTACTAGTATTCCCCGGGGAGCTGTTTTTT
CARSLLVFPGELFF
>TRBJ2-3|.|TRBV5-1|few
TGCGCCAGCAGGTGGAGTCCGTTTACAGATACGCAGTATTTT
CASRWSPFTDTQYF
>TRBJ2-5|TRBD2|TRBV28|.
TGTGCCAGCAGGGCTAGCGGGAGTCCCGGGTACTTC
CASRASGSPGYF
>TRBJ2-1|.|TRBV4-2|.
TGTGCCAGCAGCCTCCCCTCTACCAATGAGCAGTTCTTC
CASSLPSTNEQFF
>TRBJ2-5|.|TRBV4-3|.
TGCGCCAGCAGCCAAGAAGGGTCCCTAGGCGGGGAGACCCAGCACTTC
CASSQEGSLGGETQHF
>TRBJ2-1|.|TRBV12-5|.
TGTGCTAGTGGTTTGGTCTTAGCGGTCTCCTACAATGAGCAGTTCTTC
CASGLVLAVSYNEQFF
>TRBJ1-3|TRBD1|TRBV10-3|once
TGTGCCATCAGTGAGTGGACAGGGGGCTGGAGCTCTGGAAACACCATATATTTT
CAISEWTGGWSSGNTIYF
>TRBJ2-3|TRBD2|TRBV4-3|.
TGCGCCAGCAGCCAAGTTCTAGCGGGAGGGCCTGCAGATACGCAGTATTTT
CASSQVLAGGPADTQYF
>TRBJ2-7|TRBD1|TRBV7-2|.
TGTGCCAGCAGCAAAGGGGGCTCTACAGGGCACCACGAGCAGTACTTC
CASSKGGSTGHHEQYF
>TRBJ2-6|TRBD2|TRBV11-2|.
TGTGCCAGCAGCTTAGATGGCGGGGGGCTCTCTGGGGCCAACGTCCTGACTTTC
CASSLDGGGLSGANVLTF
>TRBJ1-1|.|TRBV5-1|.
TGCGCCAGCAGCTATAGACAGATGAACACTGAAGCTTTCTTT
CASSYRQMNTEAFF
>TRBJ1-2|.|TRBV19|.
TGTGCCAGTAGTAATGCGCGGGGGAATGGCTACACCTTC
CASSNARGNGYTF
>TRBJ1-2|TRBD1|TRBV5-8|.
TGTGCCAGCAGCCTAGGACAGGTCCACTATGGCTACACCTTC
CASSLGQVHYGYTF
>TRBJ1-1|.|TRBV28|.
TGTGCCAGCAGTGGGGGCCTCTGGAACACTGAAGCTTTCTTT
CASSGGLWNTEAFF
>TRBJ2-1|.|TRBV7-2|once
TGTGCCAGCAGCTTATTAGGCTATGAGCAGTTCTTC
CASSLLGYEQFF
>TRBJ1-3|.|TRBV7-6|.
TGTGCCAGCAGCTCTAGCCGCGACACCATATATTTT
CASSSSRDTIYF
>TRBJ1-1|TRBD1|TRBV5-5|.
TGTGCCAGCAGCACTCCGGGACAGAAGGGGACTGAAGCTTTCTTT
CASSTPGQKGTEAFF
>TRBJ2-7|TRBD1|TRBV28|.
TGTGCCAGCAGTTCCTGGGACAGGAGCCTCAATTACGAGCAGTACTTC
CASSSWDRSLNYEQYF
>TRBJ1-4|.|TRBV18|.
TGTGCCAGCTCATCTGGGGAACAGGAGAATGAAAAACTGTTTTTT
CASSSGEQENEKLFF
>TRBJ1-6|TRBD1|TRBV7-9|few
TGTGCCAGCAGCGACAGGGGTGATTCACCCCTCCACTTT
CASSDRGDSPLHF
>TRBJ1-4|TRBD1|TRBV4-1|.
TGCGCCAGCAGCCGTCCAAAGCTGGGACAGGGGGCAGAAAGGAATGAAAAACTGTTTTTT
CASSRPKLGQGAERNEKLFF
>TRBJ1-2|.|TRBV6-5|.
TGTGCCAGCAGTCCCTCCGGCGGGCTGGGGGGCTACACCTTC
CASSPSGGLGGYTF
>TRBJ2-7|.|TRBV11-2|.
TGTGCCAGCAGCAACCCAGGGAAATACTACGAGCAGTACTTC
CASSNPGKYYEQYF
>TRBJ2-7|.|TRBV6-5|.
TGTGCCAGCAGTCCCGCCAACTACGAGCAGTACTTC
CASSPANYEQYF
>TRBJ1-5|.|TRBV19|once
TGTGCCAGTAGTATAGGGTCACCAGGCGGAAGGAATCAGCCCCAGCATTTT
CASSIGSPGGRNQPQHF
>TRBJ1-2|TRBD1|TRBV30|.
TGTGCCTGGAGGCGGAATCCGGGACAGTTGGGCTACACCTTC
CAWRRNPGQLGYTF
>TRBJ2-3|TRBD2|TRBV25-1|few
TGTGCCAGCAGTGAAAGGTCTAGCGGGGGTAGCACAGATACGCAGTATTTT
CASSERSSGGSTDTQYF
>TRBJ1-2|.|TRBV14|few
TGTGCCAGCAGCCAATTCCGGGACTTGGGCTACACCTTC
CASSQFRDLGYTF
>TRBJ2-5|.|TRBV28|.
TGTGCCAGCAGTTCCGGAGTGGAAGAGACCCAGTACTTC
CASSSGVEETQYF
>TRBJ1-2|.|TRBV30|.
TGTGCCTGGAGCTCAGAGGTAGCCACAAAAGGGCGCTATGGCTACACCTTC
CAWSSEVATKGRYGYTF